The sequence of this T cell receptor (beta chain) was determined in a study of OX40 agonist ivuxolimab in advanced cancers. Study summary: Recorded diagnoses for dose-escalation patients were hepatocellular carcinoma, melanoma, renal cell or head and neck cancer. Study-wide results and caveats: Relatively little clonal expansion, among the lowest observed, appeared in partial responders at 0.1-3.0 mg/kg. At 0.1 to 3.0 mg/kg, CD4+ and CD8+ blood T cells expanded clonally by week 6. Expanded clones belonging to CD8+ T cells outnumbered, on average, those of CD4+.

V lost 3 bases and J lost 5, with 13 bases in between. CDR1 is MNHEY and CDR2 is SMNVEV in the germline V gene (reference sequence). The CDR3 sequence is 14 residues long. The repertoire was sequenced with immunoSEQ multiplex PCR; TCRdb's copy has only in-frame clones and lacks some. Here the sample spans 48,000 or so clones, roughly 86% being singletons. About this clone itself: What it binds is not known.

This clonotype was obtained from an adult with an advanced solid tumor such as melanoma, head and neck, liver or kidney cancer. Specimen: CD4+ or CD8+ T cells sorted from blood, collected in a trial of the OX40 agonist ivuxolimab. V and J are TRBV27 and TRBJ2-5; possible D gene TRBD2, 5 bases. CDR3 protein: CASSFVGSSETQYF. The DNA for the CDR3 is TGTGCCAGCAGTTTTGTGGGGAGTAGCGAGACCCAGTACTTC.